This note documents a single T cell receptor (beta chain) sequence. The sample originates from a study of cytomegalovirus exposure and HLA in healthy donors. Primers included in the PCR were 60 Vbeta and 13 Jbeta primers. Some clones are missing from TCRdb's copy, which holds only in-frame ones; the method was immunoSEQ multiplex PCR. The table records under 200,000 clones, 86% of them present only once. V was shortened by 3 bases and J by 6 bases, with 15 bases between the two germline ends. The CDR3 is 15 amino acids. In germline, CDR1 is MDHEN, CDR2 SYDVKM. The sequenced sample consisted of PBMCs. The chain combines TRBV28 with TRBJ1-5, with D possibly TRBD1 on 6 matching bases. The TCR sequence derives from a young woman in good health and CMV-seronegative. As DNA, the CDR3 is TGTGCCAGCAGTTTGCTCAGGGGCTTTTTTCAGCCCCAGCATTTT. It translates to CASSLLRGFFQPQHF.